Following are 5 T cell receptor beta chains from one sample sequenced in a study of Ad26.COV2.S vaccination and SARS-CoV-2 variants. The data were produced by immunoSEQ multiplex PCR, yet TCRdb's version contains in-frame clones alone and is incomplete. Among 440,000 or so clones, around 93% were seen once, and the ten largest hold more than 1.5%. Treatment: around 19 received Ad26.COV2.S at low or high dose, single or two shots; several received placebo; per-sample allocation not given. Day 63 after the first injection of vaccine or placebo was the sampling time. Sequenced material: peripheral blood, taken in a trial of Ad26.COV2.S vaccine versus placebo. Every receptor here comes from a person aged 18 to 65 who received the Ad26.COV2.S COVID-19 vaccine or a placebo.

CDR3 protein: CASTRQGGTYEQYF. The CDR3 nucleotides are TGTGCCAGCACTCGACAGGGTGGGACCTACGAGCAGTACTTC. The chain carries TRBV7-9 and TRBJ2-7; 7 nucleotides agree with TRBD1. The CDR3 extends over 14 amino acids. V lost 7 bases, J lost 2 bases, and 8 bases stayed unmatched. Per germline, CDR1 SEHNR and CDR2 FQNEAQ (reference sequence).

The chain joins TRBV7-2 to TRBJ2-2, with a possible D match to TRBD1 (6 bases). This CDR3 has 16 amino acids. Trimming left V 4 bases short and J 1 base short, with 13 bases between. Looked up from germline, CDR1 is SGHTA and CDR2 is FQGNSA. The CDR3 DNA reads as TGTGCCAGCAGCTCGAAGGGGACAAGGAACACCGGGGAGCTGTTTTTT. Its protein product is CASSSKGTRNTGELFF. The whole variable domain, remainder taken from reference TRBV7-2 and TRBJ2-2, is GAGVSQSPSNKVTEKGKDVELRCDPISGHTALYWYRQSLGQGLEFLIYFQGNSAPDKSGLPSDRFSAERTGGSVSTLTIQRTQQEDSAVYLCASSSKGTRNTGELFFGEGSRLTVL.

In the case of this clone: An end of the junction does not agree with germline; a read error may underlie this. V usage is TRBV3-1 (or the pseudogene TRBV3-2) and J usage is TRBJ1-2; D is perhaps TRBD1 (6 bases). Per germline, CDR1 LGHDT and CDR2 YNNKEL (reference sequence). The CDR3 is 14 amino acids. The CDR3 DNA reads TGTGCCAGCACCCAAACGACAGGCCCTAATGGCTACACCTTC. Protein sequence: CASTQTTGPNGYTF.

The V and J genes are TRBV7-9 and TRBJ1-1, with D possibly TRBD1 on 6 matching bases. Trimming pared 5 bases from V and 0 bases from J, leaving 10 bases between. The CDR3 is 14 amino acids. From germline, CDR1 is SEHNR and CDR2 FQNEAQ (reference sequence). Here the CDR3 reads CASSLGGVNTEAFF. The CDR3 DNA is TGTGCCAGCAGCCTAGGGGGGGTGAACACTGAAGCTTTCTTT.

This clone was found a few times. Within the sample, other DNA sequences also encode this same CDR3. The rearrangement joins TRBV18 to TRBJ2-3; D is uncertain. V lost 2 bases, J lost 3 bases, and 0 bases lay in between. The CDR3 contains 11 residues. Germline lookup yields CDR1 KGHSH and CDR2 LQKENI. CDR3 in DNA: TGTGCCAGCTCACCAACAGATACGCAGTATTTT. Protein sequence: CASSPTDTQYF.